One and the same sample provided the 8 T cell receptor beta chains below, sequenced in a study of T cells in Graves' hyperthyroidism and ophthalmopathy. There were TCR beta CDR3 regions amplified from RNA transcripts. During a first-round RT-PCR of the TCR CDR3, the HTBI primer set was used. TCRdb reprocessed the multiplex PCR reads via MiXCR and lists one record per CDR3 protein. The table records about 360,000 distinct CDR3 sequences, approximately 13% of them present only once. The specimen sequenced was blood. The receptors here all came from a woman aged 18 to 35 with Graves' hyperthyroidism.

Ten or more counts support this clonotype. The chain employs TRBV6-5 and TRBJ1-2; D is unclear. The germline V gene has CDR1 MNHEY and CDR2 SVGAGI. Between the trimmed V and J ends, which lost 2 bases and 5 bases, there was a span of 18 bases. This CDR3 is 16 amino acids long. The CDR3 bases are TGTGCCAGCAGTTACGGGCAGACCGTGGAGTGGTATGGCTACACCTTC. Protein sequence: CASSYGQTVEWYGYTF.

In its sample, this clonotype was seen many times. This chain connects TRBV28 to TRBJ2-5; the D is unclear. Germline CDR1 and CDR2: MDHEN and SYDVKM. With 3 bases removed from V and 0 bases from J, the gap between germline ends came to 11 bases. The CDR3 is made up of 15 amino acids. The CDR3 here is CASSFHSMNQETQYF. As DNA, the CDR3 is TGTGCCAGCAGTTTCCACAGTATGAACCAAGAGACCCAGTACTTC.

This clonotype was seen repeatedly, ten times or more. The J gene is TRBJ1-4, the V gene TRBV12-3 or TRBV12-4, with D possibly matching TRBD1 (5 bases). V shed 3 bases and J shed 8 bases, with 13 bases lying between them. The length of the CDR3 is 14 residues. CDR3 sequence reads: CASSFGAGREKLFF. The CDR3 nucleotides are TGTGCCAGCAGTTTTGGGGCAGGGAGGGAAAAACTGTTTTTT.

This clonotype came up many times. This chain uses TRBV2 with TRBJ2-7; no reliable D call. Germline V gene lookup returns CDR1 SNHLY and CDR2 FYNNEI. CDR3 length: 16 amino acids. V lost 1 base and J lost 2, with 15 bases in between. This CDR3 reads CASSEGAAALPYEQYF. The CDR3 bases are TGTGCCAGCAGTGAAGGTGCGGCAGCCCTACCCTACGAGCAGTACTTC.

In DNA form, the CDR3 reads TGTGCCAGCACCTGGGACAGGAGCTTTGGTTCACCCCTCCACTTT. This translates into CASTWDRSFGSPLHF. V is TRBV6-1 and J is TRBJ1-6, with TRBD1 matching over 8 bases. V lost 7 bases and J lost 9; bases outside the gene matches: 11. The germline V gene has CDR1 MNHNS and CDR2 SASEGT. This CDR3 has 15 residues.

Many counts were recorded for this clonotype. The rearrangement uses TRBV7-9 and TRBJ2-3; tentative D call: TRBD1 (6 bases). Germline V gene sequence: CDR1 SEHNR, CDR2 FQNEAQ (reference sequence). Trimming cost V 6 bases and J 7 bases, with 26 bases left between them. This CDR3 contains 17 residues. CDR3 sequence: CASRHSLRDIGRNTQYF. CDR3 nucleotide sequence: TGTGCCAGCAGACATAGTCTCCGGGACATCGGAAGGAATACGCAGTATTTT.

This clonotype was seen repeatedly, ten times or more. This chain links TRBV24-1 with TRBJ2-2; D gene unclear. The CDR3 length is 13 residues. V lost 9 bases, J lost 5 bases, and 12 bases lay in between. CDR1 and CDR2 from the germline V gene are KGHDR and SFDVKD. The CDR3 region is CATARAQTGELFF. In DNA form, the CDR3 reads TGTGCCACCGCCCGGGCCCAAACCGGGGAGCTGTTTTTT.

This clonotype appeared many times. V is TRBV27 and J is TRBJ1-2; 9 bases fit TRBD1. CDR1 is MNHEY and CDR2 is SMNVEV in the germline V gene (reference sequence). The CDR3 covers 15 residues. The trim removed 4 bases at V and 3 bases at J, leaving 6 bases unmatched. The CDR3 is CASSSSGQGDYGYTF. CDR3 coding DNA: TGTGCCAGCAGTTCATCGGGACAGGGAGACTATGGCTACACCTTC.